The present TCR beta chain was sequenced within a study of shared clonotypes between healthy human individuals. On the study more broadly: Donor ages ranged 18 to 49 years: a couple of women, a few men. Study-wide findings and caveats: Exclusively blood specimens were collected; tissue repertoires likely differ.

Donors, healthy HIV-negative adults, lacked recent acute infections or vaccinations. Trimming at V came to 3 bases and at J to 5 bases, leaving 3 bases not matched to a gene. CDR1 and CDR2 from the germline V gene are SGHNT and YYREEE (reference sequence). The CDR3 runs to 15 residues. Clones were read by immunoSEQ multiplex PCR, and TCRdb kept only the in-frame ones, dropping some. Here the sample spans 2,500,000 or so clones, around nine tenths being singletons. Comment on this clone: Its antigen is undetermined. Other DNA variants within this sample encode the same CDR3.

Sequenced input: naive CD4+ T cells sorted from blood. Subset specified: CD45RA+ positively selected. The chain uses TRBV5-4 and TRBJ2-1; 12 nucleotides align to TRBD1. The sequence was obtained from a man younger than 35 in good health. CDR3 sequence (DNA): TGTGCCAGCAGCTGGGGACAGGGGGCCAACAATGAGCAGTTCTTC. Amino acids: CASSWGQGANNEQFF.